This TCR beta chain emerged from a study of T-cell memory formation after mild COVID-19. Study context: TCR clusters were mostly donor specific.

Concerning this clonotype: What it binds is not known.

Germline V gene data show CDR1 as MNHNS and CDR2 as SASEGT. The ends lost 6 bases at V and 3 bases at J; junction bases unmatched: 4. This CDR3 has 13 amino acids. Findings and caveats of the study: The study detected some responding clones in pre-infection memory, suggesting cross-reactive memory joined. Whereas later expanders leaned CD4+, clones contracting day 15 to 85 showed a balanced CD4/CD8 makeup. Shrinking CD4+ clones resided mostly in CM and EM, and CD8+ ones in EMRA.

TCRdb re-called the 5' RACE reads through MiXCR, storing one row per CDR3 protein. This sample carries 250,000 to 300,000 distinct CDR3 sequences, under 20% of them seen once, and the ten largest clones take roughly 23%. The receptor was isolated from a man in his late teens or twenties who had mild COVID-19 (a few samples of this study predate the infection). Cell type and time point are not known. The genes are TRBV6-1 and TRBJ1-2; 7 bases align to TRBD1. The sequenced sample was PBMCs or a T cell subset sorted from them (not recorded which). CDR3 DNA sequence: TGTGCCAGCAGACAGGGGCTTGACTATGGCTACACCTTC. It is translated as CASRQGLDYGYTF.